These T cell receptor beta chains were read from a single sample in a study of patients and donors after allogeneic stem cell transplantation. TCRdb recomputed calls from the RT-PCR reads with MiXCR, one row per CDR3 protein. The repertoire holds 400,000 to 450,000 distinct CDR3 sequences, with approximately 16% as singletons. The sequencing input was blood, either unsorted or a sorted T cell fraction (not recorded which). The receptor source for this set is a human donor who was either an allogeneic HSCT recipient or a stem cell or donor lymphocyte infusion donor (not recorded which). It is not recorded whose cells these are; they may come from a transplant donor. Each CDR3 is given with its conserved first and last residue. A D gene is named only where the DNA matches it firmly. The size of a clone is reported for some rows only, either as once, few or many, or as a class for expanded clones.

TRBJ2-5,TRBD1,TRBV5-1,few,CASSSRDSSQETQYF,TGCGCCAGCAGCTCCCGGGACAGTTCCCAAGAGACCCAGTACTTC
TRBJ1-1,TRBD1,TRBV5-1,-,CASSLYGTANTEAFF,TGCGCCAGCAGCTTGTACGGGACAGCGAACACTGAAGCTTTCTTT
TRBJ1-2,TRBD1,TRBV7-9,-,CASSLGGQGFYGYTF,TGTGCCAGCAGCTTAGGGGGACAGGGTTTCTATGGCTACACCTTC
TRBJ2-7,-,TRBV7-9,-,CASSLLGVYEQYF,TGTGCCAGCAGCTTATTGGGTGTTTACGAGCAGTACTTC
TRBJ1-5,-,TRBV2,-,CASSETVSNQPQHF,TGTGCCAGCAGTGAGACAGTTAGCAATCAGCCCCAGCATTTT
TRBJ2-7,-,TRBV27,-,CASSGNIGYEQYF,TGTGCCAGCAGTGGGAACATTGGCTACGAGCAGTACTTC
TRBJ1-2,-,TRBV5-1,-,CASSSRQDSYGYTF,TGCGCCAGCAGCTCGAGACAGGACTCCTATGGCTACACCTTC
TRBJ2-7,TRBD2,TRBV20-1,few,CSASSPGLAGGQYF,TGCAGTGCTAGCTCTCCGGGACTAGCAGGCGGGCAGTACTTC
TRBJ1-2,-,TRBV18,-,CASSTGSGYGYTF,TGTGCCAGCTCAACGGGTTCCGGCTATGGCTACACCTTC
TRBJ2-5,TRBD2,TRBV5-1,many,CASSSQTSGAPYQETQYF,TGCGCCAGCAGCTCACAGACTAGCGGGGCCCCGTACCAAGAGACCCAGTACTTC
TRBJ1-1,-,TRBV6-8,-,CASSYRSLRENTEAFF,TGTGCCAGCAGTTACAGGAGTCTTCGGGAGAACACTGAAGCTTTCTTT
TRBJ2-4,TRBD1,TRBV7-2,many,CASSFETGPKNIQYF,TGTGCCAGCAGCTTCGAGACAGGGCCCAAAAACATTCAGTACTTC
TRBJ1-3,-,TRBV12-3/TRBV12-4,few,CASSLGANSGNTIYF,TGTGCCAGCAGTTTAGGGGCCAACTCTGGAAACACCATATATTTT
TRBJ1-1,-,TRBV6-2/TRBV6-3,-,CASRRQKKAFF,TGTGCCAGCAGACGACAGAAGAAAGCTTTCTTT
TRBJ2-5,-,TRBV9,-,CASSPKGRGETQYF,TGTGCCAGCAGCCCTAAGGGGAGAGGGGAGACCCAGTACTTC
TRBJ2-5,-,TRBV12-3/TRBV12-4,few,CASGAGIETQYF,TGTGCCAGCGGGGCAGGGATAGAGACCCAGTACTTC
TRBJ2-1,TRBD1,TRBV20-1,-,CSARGRDRALEEFF,TGCAGTGCTAGAGGCCGGGACAGGGCTTTGGAGGAGTTCTTC
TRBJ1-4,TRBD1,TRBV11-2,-,CASSNDRVEKKLFF,TGTGCCAGCAGCAATGACAGGGTCGAGAAAAAACTGTTTTTT
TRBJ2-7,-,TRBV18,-,CASSRQQTGPYEQYF,TGTGCCAGCTCACGGCAGCAAACAGGACCCTACGAGCAGTACTTC
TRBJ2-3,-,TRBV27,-,CASSVQIGDTQYF,TGTGCCAGCAGCGTACAGATTGGGGATACGCAGTATTTT
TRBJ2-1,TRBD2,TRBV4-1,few,CASSPLGLAYNEQFF,TGCGCCAGCAGCCCCCTCGGACTAGCGTACAATGAGCAGTTCTTC
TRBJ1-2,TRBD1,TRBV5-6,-,CASSRGTGVGGYTF,TGTGCCAGCAGCCGTGGAACAGGGGTGGGGGGCTACACCTTC
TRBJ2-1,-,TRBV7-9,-,CASSFSGSVNYNEQFF,TGTGCCAGCAGCTTTAGTGGTAGCGTGAACTACAATGAGCAGTTCTTC
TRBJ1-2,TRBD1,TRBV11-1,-,CASSGPGQGAPGYTF,TGTGCCAGCAGCGGCCCGGGACAGGGGGCGCCCGGCTACACCTTC
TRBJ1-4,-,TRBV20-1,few,CSARPGLLSTNEKLFF,TGCAGTGCTAGACCGGGACTGCTTTCAACTAATGAAAAACTGTTTTTT
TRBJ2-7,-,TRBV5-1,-,CASSSEAQGTREQYF,TGCGCCAGCAGCTCCGAAGCCCAGGGCACCCGCGAGCAGTACTTC
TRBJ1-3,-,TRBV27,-,CASSISRQGNTIYF,TGTGCCAGCAGTATCTCCCGGCAGGGAAACACCATATATTTT
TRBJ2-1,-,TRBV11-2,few,CASSLAGAVGNEQFF,TGTGCCAGCAGCTTAGCGGGGGCTGTTGGCAATGAGCAGTTCTTC
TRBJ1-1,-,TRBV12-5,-,CASGLQSGIAFF,TGTGCTAGTGGTTTACAGTCTGGGATAGCTTTCTTT
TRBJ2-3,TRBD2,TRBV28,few,CASSLLAGGLSTQYF,TGTGCCAGCAGTTTGTTAGCGGGGGGGCTCAGTACGCAGTATTTT
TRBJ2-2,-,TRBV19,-,CASSIAPAGELFF,TGTGCCAGTAGTATAGCTCCTGCCGGGGAGCTGTTTTTT
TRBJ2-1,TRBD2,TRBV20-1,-,CSARVLAGGYNEQFF,TGCAGTGCTCGTGTACTAGCGGGGGGCTACAATGAGCAGTTCTTC
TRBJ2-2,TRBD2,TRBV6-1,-,CASSQKRGGEFRTGELFF,TGTGCCAGCAGTCAAAAGCGGGGGGGCGAGTTTCGTACCGGGGAGCTGTTTTTT
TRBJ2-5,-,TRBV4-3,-,CASSLGVGREETQYF,TGCGCCAGCAGCTTAGGGGTGGGGCGGGAAGAGACCCAGTACTTC
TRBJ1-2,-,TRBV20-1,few,CSARQRRDLYGYTF,TGCAGTGCTAGACAAAGGAGGGATCTCTATGGCTACACCTTC
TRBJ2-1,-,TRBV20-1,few,CSYDKPGPAGPSSYNEQFF,TGCAGTTACGACAAACCAGGACCGGCGGGACCGAGTTCCTACAATGAGCAGTTCTTC
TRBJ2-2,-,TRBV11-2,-,CASSLVIDHTGELFF,TGTGCCAGCAGCTTAGTCATCGACCACACCGGGGAGCTGTTTTTT
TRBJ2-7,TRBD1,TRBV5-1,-,CASSLADRITHEQYF,TGCGCCAGCAGCCTCGCGGACAGGATCACCCACGAGCAGTACTTC
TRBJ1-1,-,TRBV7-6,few,CASSPLPVQVNTEAFF,TGTGCCAGCAGCCCCCTCCCGGTGCAGGTGAACACTGAAGCTTTCTTT
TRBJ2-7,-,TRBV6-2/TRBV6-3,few,CASRQAAGQAYEQYF,TGTGCCAGCAGACAGGCCGCCGGACAAGCCTACGAGCAGTACTTC
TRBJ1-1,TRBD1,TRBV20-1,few,CSARDLQRGRTEAFF,TGCAGTGCTAGAGACTTACAGAGGGGGCGGACTGAAGCTTTCTTT
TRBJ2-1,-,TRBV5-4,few,CASSSDSYNNEQFF,TGTGCCAGCAGCTCGGACTCGTACAACAATGAGCAGTTCTTC
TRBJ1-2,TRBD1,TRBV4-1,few,CASSQTPGQGFYGYTF,TGCGCCAGCAGCCAAACTCCGGGACAGGGCTTTTATGGCTACACCTTC
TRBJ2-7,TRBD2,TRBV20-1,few,CSARGAKGSGRNYEQYF,TGCAGTGCTAGGGGGGCCAAGGGGAGCGGGAGAAACTACGAGCAGTACTTC
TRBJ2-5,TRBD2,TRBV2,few,CASSEGRRPSGRRTQYF,TGTGCCAGCAGTGAGGGTAGGAGGCCTAGCGGGAGGAGGACCCAGTACTTC
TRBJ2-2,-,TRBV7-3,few,CASSLNNGGNTGELFF,TGTGCCAGCAGCTTAAACAATGGGGGGAACACCGGGGAGCTGTTTTTT
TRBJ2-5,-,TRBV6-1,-,CASSVTGVGETQYF,TGTGCCAGCAGTGTGACAGGAGTAGGAGAGACCCAGTACTTC
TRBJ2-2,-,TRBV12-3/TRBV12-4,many,CASSLRGAGELFF,TGTGCCAGCAGTTTAAGGGGGGCCGGGGAGCTGTTTTTT
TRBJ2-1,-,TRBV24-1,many,CATSDLPRGGHNEQFF,TGTGCCACCAGTGATTTACCCAGGGGGGGCCACAATGAGCAGTTCTTC
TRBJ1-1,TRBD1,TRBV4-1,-,CASSLTTTGVNTEAFF,TGCGCCAGCAGCCTAACGACCACAGGGGTGAACACTGAAGCTTTCTTT
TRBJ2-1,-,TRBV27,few,CASSLRPGELYNEQFF,TGTGCCAGCAGTTTACGTCCGGGGGAACTCTACAATGAGCAGTTCTTC
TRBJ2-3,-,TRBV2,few,CASSEVVRVAVKGDTQYF,TGTGCCAGCAGTGAAGTGGTCAGGGTAGCGGTTAAGGGGGATACGCAGTATTTT
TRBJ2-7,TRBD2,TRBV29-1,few,CSARWGLAVYEQYF,TGCAGCGCTCGCTGGGGACTAGCGGTTTACGAGCAGTACTTC
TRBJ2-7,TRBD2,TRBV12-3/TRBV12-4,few,CASSILSGGPYEQYF,TGTGCCAGCAGTATCCTTAGCGGGGGCCCCTACGAGCAGTACTTC